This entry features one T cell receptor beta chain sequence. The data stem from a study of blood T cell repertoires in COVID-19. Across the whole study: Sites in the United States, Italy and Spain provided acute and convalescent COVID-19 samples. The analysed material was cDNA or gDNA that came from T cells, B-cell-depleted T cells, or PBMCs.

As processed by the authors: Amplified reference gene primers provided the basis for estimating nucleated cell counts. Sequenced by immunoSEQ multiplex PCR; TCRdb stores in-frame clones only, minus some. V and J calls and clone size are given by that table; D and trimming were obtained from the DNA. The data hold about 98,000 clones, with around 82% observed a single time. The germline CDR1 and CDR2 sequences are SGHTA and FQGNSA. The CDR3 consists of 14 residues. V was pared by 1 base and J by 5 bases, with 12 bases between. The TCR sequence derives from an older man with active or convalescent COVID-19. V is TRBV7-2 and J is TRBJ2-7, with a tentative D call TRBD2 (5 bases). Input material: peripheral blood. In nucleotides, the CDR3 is TGTGCCAGCAGCTTAGACGGGGTTTTGGACGAGCAGTACTTC. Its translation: CASSLDGVLDEQYF.